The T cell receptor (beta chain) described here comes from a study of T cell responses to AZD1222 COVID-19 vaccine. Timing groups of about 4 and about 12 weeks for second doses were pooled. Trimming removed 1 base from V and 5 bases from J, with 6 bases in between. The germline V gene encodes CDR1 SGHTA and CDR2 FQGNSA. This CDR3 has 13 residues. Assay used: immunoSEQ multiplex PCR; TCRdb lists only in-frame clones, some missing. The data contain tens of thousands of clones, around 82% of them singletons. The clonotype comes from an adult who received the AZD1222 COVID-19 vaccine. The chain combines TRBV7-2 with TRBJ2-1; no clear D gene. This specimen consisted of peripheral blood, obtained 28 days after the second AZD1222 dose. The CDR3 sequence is CASSLVQHNEQFF. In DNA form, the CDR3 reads TGTGCCAGCAGCTTAGTCCAACACAATGAGCAGTTCTTC. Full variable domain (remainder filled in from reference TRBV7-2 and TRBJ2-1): GAGVSQSPSNKVTEKGKDVELRCDPISGHTALYWYRQSLGQGLEFLIYFQGNSAPDKSGLPSDRFSAERTGGSVSTLTIQRTQQEDSAVYLCASSLVQHNEQFFGPGTRLTVL.